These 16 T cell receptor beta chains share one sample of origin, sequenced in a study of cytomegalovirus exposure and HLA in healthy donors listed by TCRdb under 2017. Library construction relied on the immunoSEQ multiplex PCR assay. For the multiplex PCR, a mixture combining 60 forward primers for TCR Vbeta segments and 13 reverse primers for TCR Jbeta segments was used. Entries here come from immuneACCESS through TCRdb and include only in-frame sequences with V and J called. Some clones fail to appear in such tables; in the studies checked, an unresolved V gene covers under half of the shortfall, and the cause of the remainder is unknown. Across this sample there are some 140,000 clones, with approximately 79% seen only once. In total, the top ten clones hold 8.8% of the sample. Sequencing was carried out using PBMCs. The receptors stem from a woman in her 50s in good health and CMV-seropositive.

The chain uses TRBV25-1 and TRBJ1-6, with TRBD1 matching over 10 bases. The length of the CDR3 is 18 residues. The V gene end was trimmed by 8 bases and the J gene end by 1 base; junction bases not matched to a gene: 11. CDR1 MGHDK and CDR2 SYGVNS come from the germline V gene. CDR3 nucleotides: TGTGCCAGCTGGGACAGGGGTACTTATGAGTCCTATAATTCACCCCTCCACTTT. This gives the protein CASWDRGTYESYNSPLHF.

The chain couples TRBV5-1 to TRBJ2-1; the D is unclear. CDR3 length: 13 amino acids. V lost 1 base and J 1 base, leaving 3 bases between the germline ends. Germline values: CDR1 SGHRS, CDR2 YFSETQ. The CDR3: CASSLSSYNEQFF. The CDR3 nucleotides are TGCGCCAGCAGCTTGTCTTCCTACAATGAGCAGTTCTTC.

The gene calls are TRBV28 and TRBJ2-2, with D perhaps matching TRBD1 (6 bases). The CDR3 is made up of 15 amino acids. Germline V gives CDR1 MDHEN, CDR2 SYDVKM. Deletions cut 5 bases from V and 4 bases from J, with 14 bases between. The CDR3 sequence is CASSPSTGPTGELFF. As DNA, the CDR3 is TGTGCCAGCAGTCCGTCGACAGGCCCCACCGGGGAGCTGTTTTTT.

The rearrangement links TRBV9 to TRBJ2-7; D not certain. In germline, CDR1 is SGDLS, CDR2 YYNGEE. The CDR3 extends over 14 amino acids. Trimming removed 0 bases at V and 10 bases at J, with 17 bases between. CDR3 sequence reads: CASSVDHGKESQYF. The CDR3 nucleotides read TGTGCCAGCAGCGTAGACCATGGTAAGGAGAGTCAGTACTTC.

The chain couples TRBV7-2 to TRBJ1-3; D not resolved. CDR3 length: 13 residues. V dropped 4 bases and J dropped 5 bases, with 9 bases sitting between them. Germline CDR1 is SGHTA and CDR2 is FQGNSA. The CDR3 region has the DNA TGTGCCAGCAGCTCTTCGTTAAGAAACACCATATATTTT. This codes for CASSSSLRNTIYF.

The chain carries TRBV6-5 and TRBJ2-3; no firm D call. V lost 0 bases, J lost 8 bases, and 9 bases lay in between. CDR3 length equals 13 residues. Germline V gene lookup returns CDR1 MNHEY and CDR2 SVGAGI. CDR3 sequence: CASSYSKGGTQYF. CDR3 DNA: TGTGCCAGCAGTTACTCGAAAGGCGGTACGCAGTATTTT.

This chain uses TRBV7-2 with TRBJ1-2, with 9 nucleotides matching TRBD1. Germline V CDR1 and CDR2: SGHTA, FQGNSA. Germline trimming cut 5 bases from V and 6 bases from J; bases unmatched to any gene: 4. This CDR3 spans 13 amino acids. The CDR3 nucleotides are TGTGCCAGCAGCCGGGGACAGGGTGATGGCTACACCTTC. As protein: CASSRGQGDGYTF.

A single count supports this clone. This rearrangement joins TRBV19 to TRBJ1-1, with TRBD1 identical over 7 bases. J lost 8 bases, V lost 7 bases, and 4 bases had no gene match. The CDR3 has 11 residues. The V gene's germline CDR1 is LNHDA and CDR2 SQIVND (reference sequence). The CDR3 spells CASTEGAEAFF. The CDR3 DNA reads TGTGCCAGTACCGAGGGGGCCGAAGCTTTCTTT.

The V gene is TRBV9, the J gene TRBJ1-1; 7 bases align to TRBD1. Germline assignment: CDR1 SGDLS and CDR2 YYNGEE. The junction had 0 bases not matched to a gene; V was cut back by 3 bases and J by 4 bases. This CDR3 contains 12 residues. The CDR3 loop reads CASSAGGTEAFF. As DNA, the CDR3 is TGTGCCAGCAGCGCAGGGGGCACTGAAGCTTTCTTT.

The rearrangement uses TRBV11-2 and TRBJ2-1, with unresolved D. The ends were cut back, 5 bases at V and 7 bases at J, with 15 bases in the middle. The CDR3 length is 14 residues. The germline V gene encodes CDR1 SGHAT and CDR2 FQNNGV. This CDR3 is CASSPPPLSNEQFF. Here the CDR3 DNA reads TGTGCCAGCAGCCCTCCCCCCCTCTCGAATGAGCAGTTCTTC.

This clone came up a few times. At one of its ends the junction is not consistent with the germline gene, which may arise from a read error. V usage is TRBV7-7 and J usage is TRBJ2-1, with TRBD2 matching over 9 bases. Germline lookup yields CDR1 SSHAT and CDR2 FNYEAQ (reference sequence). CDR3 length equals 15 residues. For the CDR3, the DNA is TGTGCTAGCAGCTTAGATAGCGGGGGATACAATGAGCAGTTCTTC. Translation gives CASSLDSGGYNEQFF.

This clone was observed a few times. CDR3 coding DNA: TGTGCCAGTATCAAGACAGGGGGCAAAGCTTTCTTT. It yields the protein CASIKTGGKAFF. The rearrangement joins TRBV19 to TRBJ1-1; 10 bases are shared with TRBD1. Germline trimming cut 7 bases from V and 9 bases from J; bases unmatched to any gene: 5. The CDR3 has 12 amino acids. Germline V lookup: CDR1 LNHDA, CDR2 SQIVND (reference sequence). Using reference TRBV19 and TRBJ1-1 for the parts outside the CDR3, the full variable domain is DGGITQSPKYLFRKEGQNVTLSCEQNLNHDAMYWYRQDPGQGLRLIYYSQIVNDFQKGDIAEGYSVSREKKESFPLTVTSAQKNPTAFYLCASIKTGGKAFFGQGTRLTVV.

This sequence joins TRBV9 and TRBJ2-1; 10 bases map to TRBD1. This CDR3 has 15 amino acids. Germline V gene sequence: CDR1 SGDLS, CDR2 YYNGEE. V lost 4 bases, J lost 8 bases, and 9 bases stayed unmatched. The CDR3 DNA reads TGTGCCAGCAGCACACCGGGACAGGGGCACCATGAGCAGTTCTTC. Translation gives CASSTPGQGHHEQFF.

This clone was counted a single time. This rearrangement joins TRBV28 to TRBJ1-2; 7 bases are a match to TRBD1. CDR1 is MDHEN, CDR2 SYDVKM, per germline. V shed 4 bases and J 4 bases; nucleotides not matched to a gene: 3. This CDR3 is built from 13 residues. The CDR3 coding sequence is TGTGCCAGCAGTTCCCGGGACAGCTATGGCTACACCTTC. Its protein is CASSSRDSYGYTF.

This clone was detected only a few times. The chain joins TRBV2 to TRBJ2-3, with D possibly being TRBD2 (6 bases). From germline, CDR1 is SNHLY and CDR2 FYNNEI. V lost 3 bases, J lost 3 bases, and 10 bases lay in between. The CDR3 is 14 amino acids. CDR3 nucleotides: TGTGCCAGCAGTGATGGGGGGATTACAGATACGCAGTATTTT. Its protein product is CASSDGGITDTQYF. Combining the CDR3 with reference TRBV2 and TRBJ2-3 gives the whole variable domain EPEVTQTPSHQVTQMGQEVILRCVPISNHLYFYWYRQILGQKVEFLVSFYNNEISEKSEIFDDQFSVERPDGSNFTLKIRSTKLEDSAMYFCASSDGGITDTQYFGPGTRLTVL.

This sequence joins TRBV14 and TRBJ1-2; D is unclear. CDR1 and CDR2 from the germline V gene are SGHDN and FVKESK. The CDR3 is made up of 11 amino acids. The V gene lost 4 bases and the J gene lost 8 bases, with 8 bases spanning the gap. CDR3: CASSRSRGYTF. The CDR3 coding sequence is TGTGCCAGCAGCCGCAGCAGGGGCTACACCTTC.